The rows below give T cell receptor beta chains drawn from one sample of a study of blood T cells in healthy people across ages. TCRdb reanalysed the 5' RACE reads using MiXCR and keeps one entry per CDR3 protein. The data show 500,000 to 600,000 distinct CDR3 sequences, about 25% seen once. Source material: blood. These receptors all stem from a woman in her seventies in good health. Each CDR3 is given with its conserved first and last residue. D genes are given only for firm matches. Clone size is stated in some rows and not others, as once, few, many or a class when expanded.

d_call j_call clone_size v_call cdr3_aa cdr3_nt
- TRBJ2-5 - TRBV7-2 CASSPEVGPPGETQYF TGTGCCAGCAGCCCAGAAGTCGGACCACCGGGAGAGACCCAGTACTTC
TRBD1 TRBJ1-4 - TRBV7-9 CASSADRGANEKLFF TGTGCCAGCAGCGCCGACAGGGGTGCTAATGAAAAACTGTTTTTT
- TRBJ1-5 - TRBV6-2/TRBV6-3 CASGGRGNQPQHF TGTGCCAGCGGCGGACGGGGCAATCAGCCCCAGCATTTT
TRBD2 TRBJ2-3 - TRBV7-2 CASSRRTSGGTSTDTQYF TGTGCCAGCAGCCGGCGGACTAGCGGGGGGACTAGCACAGATACGCAGTATTTT
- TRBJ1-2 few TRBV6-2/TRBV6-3 CASNQRAPYGYTF TGTGCCAGCAATCAACGGGCCCCCTATGGCTACACCTTC
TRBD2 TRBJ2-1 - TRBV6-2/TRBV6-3 CASNRIGGAFDEQFF TGTGCCAGCAATAGAATCGGGGGGGCGTTCGATGAGCAGTTCTTC
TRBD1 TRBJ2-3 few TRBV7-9 CASSSAGTGFSDTQYF TGTGCCAGCAGCTCCGCCGGGACAGGGTTTTCAGATACGCAGTATTTT
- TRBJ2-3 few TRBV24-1 CATSAPLSTDTQYF TGTGCCACCAGTGCCCCTTTATCCACAGATACGCAGTATTTT
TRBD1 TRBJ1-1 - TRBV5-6 CASRERRTGRGLEAFF TGTGCCAGCAGAGAAAGAAGGACAGGGAGGGGGCTTGAGGCTTTCTTT
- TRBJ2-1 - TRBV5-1 CASSSSAFHDNEQFF TGCGCCAGCAGCTCCTCCGCGTTCCATGACAATGAGCAGTTCTTC
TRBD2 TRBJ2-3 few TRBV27 CASSLFGWRGGQDTQYF TGTGCCAGCAGTTTATTTGGGTGGCGGGGGGGCCAGGATACGCAGTATTTT
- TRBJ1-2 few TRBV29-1 CSVVRDGALYTF TGCAGCGTTGTACGGGACGGAGCCCTCTACACCTTC
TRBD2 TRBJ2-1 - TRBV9 CASGESGGNNEQFF TGTGCCAGCGGGGAGAGCGGGGGGAACAATGAGCAGTTCTTC
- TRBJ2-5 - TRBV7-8 CASSLGASQETQYF TGTGCCAGCAGCTTAGGCGCATCCCAAGAGACCCAGTACTTC
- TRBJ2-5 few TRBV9 CASSVNIKSQETQYF TGTGCCAGCAGCGTGAACATTAAATCCCAAGAGACCCAGTACTTC
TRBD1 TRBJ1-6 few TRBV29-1 CSVKTGNDNSPLHF TGCAGCGTCAAGACAGGGAACGATAATTCACCCCTCCACTTT
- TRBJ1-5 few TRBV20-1 CSAGVHSNQPQHF TGCAGTGCTGGGGTCCATAGCAATCAGCCCCAGCATTTT
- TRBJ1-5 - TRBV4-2 CASSQDYQGFNQPQHF TGTGCCAGCAGCCAGGACTACCAGGGGTTCAATCAGCCCCAGCATTTT
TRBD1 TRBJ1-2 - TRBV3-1 CASRGQNGYTF TGTGCCAGCAGGGGACAGAATGGCTACACCTTC
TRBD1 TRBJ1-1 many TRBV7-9 CASRGQGNTEAFF TGTGCCAGCAGGGGACAGGGGAACACTGAAGCTTTCTTT
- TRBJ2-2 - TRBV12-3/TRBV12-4 CASSLDVGELFF TGTGCCAGCAGTTTAGATGTCGGGGAGCTGTTTTTT
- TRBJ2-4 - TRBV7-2 CASSLRGFPSFQYF TGTGCCAGCAGCCTCCGTGGCTTCCCAAGCTTTCAGTACTTC
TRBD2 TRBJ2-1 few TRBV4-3 CASSPTSGGRNEQFF TGCGCCAGCAGCCCCACTAGCGGGGGTAGGAATGAGCAGTTCTTC
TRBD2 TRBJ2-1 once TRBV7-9 CASSSLAASYNEQFF TGTGCCAGCAGCTCGCTAGCGGCCTCCTACAATGAGCAGTTCTTC
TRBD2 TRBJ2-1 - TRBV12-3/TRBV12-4 CASRGTSGPNNEQFF TGTGCCAGCAGGGGGACTAGCGGGCCCAACAATGAGCAGTTCTTC
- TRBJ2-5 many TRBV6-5 CASSDPMETQYF TGTGCCAGCAGTGATCCCATGGAGACCCAGTACTTC
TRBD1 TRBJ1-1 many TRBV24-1 CATRQGVGTEAFF TGTGCCACTCGACAGGGGGTGGGGACTGAAGCTTTCTTT
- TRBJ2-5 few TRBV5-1 CASSTGRLGKETQYF TGCGCCAGCAGCACGGGGAGACTAGGCAAAGAGACCCAGTACTTC
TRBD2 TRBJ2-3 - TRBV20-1 CSAIIAGGRDTQYF TGCAGTGCCATTATAGCGGGAGGGAGGGATACGCAGTATTTT
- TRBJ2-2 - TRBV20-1 CSATSQANTGELFF TGCAGTGCCACGTCACAAGCGAACACCGGGGAGCTGTTTTTT
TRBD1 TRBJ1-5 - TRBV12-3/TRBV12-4 CASSTQGGINQPQHF TGTGCCAGCAGTACACAGGGGGGGATCAATCAGCCCCAGCATTTT
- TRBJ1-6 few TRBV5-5 CASRSFGAPNSPLHF TGTGCCAGCAGGTCCTTCGGAGCTCCTAATTCACCCCTCCACTTT
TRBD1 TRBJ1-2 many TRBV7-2 CASSPRTGGDYGYTF TGTGCCAGCAGCCCACGGACAGGGGGCGACTATGGCTACACCTTC
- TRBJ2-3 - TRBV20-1 CSARRPSTDTQYF TGCAGTGCTAGGCGTCCTAGCACAGATACGCAGTATTTT
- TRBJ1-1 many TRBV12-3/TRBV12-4 CASSLIVNTEAFF TGTGCCAGCAGTTTAATAGTGAACACTGAAGCTTTCTTT
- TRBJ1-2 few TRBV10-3 CAIAEGGPNYGYTF TGTGCCATCGCCGAAGGGGGTCCTAACTATGGCTACACCTTC
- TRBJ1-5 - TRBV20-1 CSANTGPFNQPQHF TGCAGTGCTAATACAGGGCCCTTCAATCAGCCCCAGCATTTT
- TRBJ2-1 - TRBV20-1 CSANRDYNEQFF TGCAGTGCTAACAGGGACTACAATGAGCAGTTCTTC
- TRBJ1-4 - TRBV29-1 CSATGGAEKLFF TGCAGCGCCACAGGAGGGGCTGAAAAACTGTTTTTT
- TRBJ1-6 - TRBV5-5 CASSLNGNIPITLHF TGTGCCAGCAGCCTCAACGGGAATATTCCGATCACCCTCCACTTT
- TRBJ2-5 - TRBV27 CASSLLTGLETQYF TGTGCCAGCAGTCTACTTACAGGGCTGGAGACCCAGTACTTC
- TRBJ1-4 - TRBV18 CASSSRTFQGEKLFF TGTGCCAGCTCATCGCGGACCTTCCAGGGGGAAAAACTGTTTTTT
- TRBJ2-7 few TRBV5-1 CASSLGTDVRGEQYF TGCGCCAGCAGCTTGGGCACGGACGTCCGAGGCGAGCAGTACTTC
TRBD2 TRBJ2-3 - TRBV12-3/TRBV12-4 CASSGLAGVDTQYF TGTGCCAGCAGCGGACTAGCGGGAGTAGATACGCAGTATTTT
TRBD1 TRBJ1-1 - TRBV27 CASSLSRDRNTEAFF TGTGCCAGCAGTTTATCGAGGGACAGGAACACTGAAGCTTTCTTT
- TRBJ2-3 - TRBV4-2 CASSQDVQGTDTQYF TGTGCCAGCAGCCAAGATGTGCAGGGCACAGATACGCAGTATTTT